The 32 T cell receptor beta chains listed next were all sequenced from one sample in a study of blood T cell repertoires in COVID-19. TCRdb's table, derived via immunoSEQ multiplex PCR, lists solely in-frame clones and lacks some. The sample carries 250,000 or so clones, about nine tenths recorded once. The specimen sequenced was peripheral blood. The origin of the receptors is a middle-aged woman who had recovered from COVID-19.

The V call is TRBV5-1, the J call TRBJ2-5, with 9 positions matching TRBD2. Germline lookup yields CDR1 SGHRS and CDR2 YFSETQ. V shed 4 bases, J shed 2 bases, and the junction held 9 bases outside the gene matches. The CDR3 loop spans 16 amino acids. This CDR3 is CASSPGTSSGQETQYF. CDR3 in DNA: TGCGCCAGCAGCCCAGGGACTAGCAGTGGGCAAGAGACCCAGTACTTC.

This clone was counted a single time. The chain links TRBV9 to TRBJ2-1, with a possible D match to TRBD2 (5 bases). This CDR3 contains 16 residues. Trimming shortened V by 2 bases and J by 0 bases, and 12 bases separated the two germline ends. Germline lookup yields CDR1 SGDLS and CDR2 YYNGEE. The CDR3 coding sequence is TGTGCCAGCAGCGTCGAAGGACTGGTCTCCTACAATGAGCAGTTCTTC. This gives the protein CASSVEGLVSYNEQFF.

The chain is built from TRBV12-3 or TRBV12-4 and TRBJ2-1, with D possibly matching TRBD1 (6 bases). Between the trimmed V and J ends, which lost 7 bases and 8 bases, there was a span of 9 bases. This CDR3 region has 11 residues. The CDR3 here is CASTTGYEQFF. CDR3 sequence (DNA): TGTGCCAGCACTACAGGGTATGAGCAGTTCTTC.

The chain is built from TRBV27 and TRBJ2-7; weak D call: TRBD2 (5 bases). V lost 2 bases, J lost 0 bases, and 17 bases lay in between. The V gene's germline CDR1 is MNHEY and CDR2 SMNVEV (reference sequence). The CDR3 has 17 amino acids. CDR3 coding DNA: TGTGCCAGCAGTTTAGTTTACGAGGAGGCCCACTCCTACGAGCAGTACTTC. Its protein product is CASSLVYEEAHSYEQYF.

This chain connects TRBV18 to TRBJ2-2, with D unclear. The CDR3 totals 15 residues. With 5 bases removed from V and 5 bases from J, the gap between germline ends came to 15 bases. Germline V gives CDR1 KGHSH, CDR2 LQKENI. The CDR3 DNA reads as TGTGCCAGCTCATTAGCATCCCCAACAACCGGGGAGCTGTTTTTT. Translation: CASSLASPTTGELFF.

Here the CDR3 reads CAIAGAEPYNEQFF. The CDR3, as DNA: TGTGCCATCGCTGGGGCGGAACCGTACAATGAGCAGTTCTTC. This chain joins TRBV10-3 and TRBJ2-1; maybe TRBD1 (5 bases). CDR3 length: 14 amino acids. Trimming removed 8 bases at V and 4 bases at J, with 15 bases between. Germline V gene data show CDR1 as ENHRY and CDR2 as SYGVKD.

The CDR3 DNA reads TGTGCCAGCAGCTTAGAGCTAGCGGGAGACTACGAGCAGTACTTC. Translation: CASSLELAGDYEQYF. The gene calls are TRBV11-2 and TRBJ2-7, with 10 nucleotides matching TRBD2. The CDR3 has 15 residues. V shed 0 bases, J shed 3 bases, and the junction held 2 bases outside the gene matches. Germline CDR1 is SGHAT and CDR2 is FQNNGV.

The chain carries TRBV7-9 and TRBJ1-2; 7 nucleotides align to TRBD1. The CDR3 extends over 15 amino acids. With V trimmed by 6 bases and J by 4 bases, 11 bases remained unmatched. Germline loops: CDR1 SEHNR, CDR2 FQNEAQ (reference sequence). CDR3: CASSIEQGFFYGYTF. The CDR3, as DNA: TGTGCCAGCAGTATAGAACAGGGGTTCTTCTATGGCTACACCTTC.

The CDR3, as DNA: TGTGCCAGCAGCCCAACAGCGGGGGGAAAAAACATTCAGTACTTC. As protein: CASSPTAGGKNIQYF. V is TRBV7-3 and J is TRBJ2-4, with 9 bases lining up with TRBD2. Germline lookup yields CDR1 SGHTA and CDR2 FQGTGA. The CDR3 is made up of 15 amino acids. J gave up 4 bases and V 5 bases, and 6 bases lay outside the gene matches.

This chain uses TRBV6-1 with TRBJ1-3, with 7 bases aligning to TRBD1. The V gene's germline CDR1 is MNHNS and CDR2 SASEGT. J was trimmed by 4 bases and V by 5 bases; bases with no gene match: 5. CDR3 length: 14 residues. The chain's CDR3 is CASSLTGTGNTIYF. CDR3 DNA sequence: TGTGCCAGCAGTCTGACAGGGACGGGAAACACCATATATTTT.

DNA of the CDR3: TGTGCCAGCAGCCACCTTGGCGGAGTGGGCACCGGGGAGCTGTTTTTT. This sequence encodes CASSHLGGVGTGELFF. The rearrangement uses TRBV3-1 (or the pseudogene TRBV3-2) and TRBJ2-2, with D unresolved. V was shortened by 3 bases and J by 4 bases, with 15 bases between the two germline ends. CDR1 LGHDT and CDR2 YNNKEL come from the germline V gene (reference sequence). The CDR3 is 16 residues long.

The CDR3 bases are TGCGCCAGCAGCCAAGGAGGGAGGGAGGGTGAAAAACTGTTTTTT. Translated, it gives CASSQGGREGEKLFF. The rearrangement joins TRBV4-1 to TRBJ1-4; D call uncertain. The germline gives CDR1 MGHRA, CDR2 YSYEKL. The CDR3 covers 15 residues. V was trimmed by 1 base and J by 7 bases, leaving 13 bases between them.

This clone came up a few times. At one end the junction does not follow the germline gene, possibly because of a read error. The chain couples TRBV6-5 to TRBJ1-1, with D possibly being TRBD1 (5 bases). Germline V gives CDR1 MNHEY, CDR2 SVGAGI. CDR3 length: 15 amino acids. CDR3 DNA: TGTGCCAGCAGTGACTCTAGGGGAGGTGACACTGAAGCTTTCTTT. It yields the protein CASSDSRGGDTEAFF.

J is TRBJ1-1 and V is TRBV11-2; D is uncertain. This CDR3 region has 15 residues. V lost 5 bases and J lost 1, with 14 bases in between. Germline CDR1 reads SGHAT; CDR2 reads FQNNGV. The CDR3 here is CASSLPTGKNTEAFF. In nucleotides, the CDR3 is TGTGCCAGCAGCCTTCCGACCGGGAAGAACACTGAAGCTTTCTTT.

The V and J genes are TRBV6-5 and TRBJ1-6; 9 bases are a match to TRBD1. With V trimmed by 8 bases and J by 7 bases, 6 bases remained unmatched. CDR3 size: 14 residues. Germline V gene lookup returns CDR1 MNHEY and CDR2 SVGAGI. CDR3 sequence (DNA): TGTGCCAGCGAACAGGGGGCGGAGAATTCACCCCTCCACTTT. Protein sequence: CASEQGAENSPLHF.

The chain uses TRBV5-6 and TRBJ2-1; 12 bases line up with TRBD2. CDR3 size: 15 residues. Trimming took 4 bases from V and 4 from J; bases not matched to a gene: 3. Germline lookup yields CDR1 SGHDT and CDR2 YYEEEE. The CDR3 region is CASSPTSGRYNEQFF. The CDR3 DNA sequence: TGTGCCAGCAGCCCGACTAGCGGGAGATACAATGAGCAGTTCTTC.

The rearrangement uses TRBV6-5 and TRBJ2-2; weak D call: TRBD2 (5 bases). Per germline, CDR1 MNHEY and CDR2 SVGAGI. The CDR3 contains 15 residues. Trimming stripped 0 bases from V and 7 bases from J, with 12 bases between. The chain's CDR3 is CASSYSTSGDGELFF. DNA for the CDR3: TGTGCCAGCAGTTACTCGACGTCCGGGGACGGGGAGCTGTTTTTT.

The gene calls are TRBV28 and TRBJ2-7, with D tentatively TRBD2 (6 bases). The CDR3 is 12 residues long. V lost 6 bases, J lost 3 bases, and 9 bases lay in between. Germline CDR1 reads MDHEN; CDR2 reads SYDVKM. As DNA, the CDR3 is TGTGCCAGCAGCCGGGGGATCTACGAGCAGTACTTC. Its protein is CASSRGIYEQYF.

V gene TRBV14 combines with J gene TRBJ2-2; tentative D call: TRBD1 (6 bases). V was shortened by 8 bases and J by 5 bases, with 24 bases between the two germline ends. Germline CDR1 and CDR2: SGHDN and FVKESK. CDR3 length: 17 residues. The CDR3 DNA reads TGTGCCAGCGGACCCCACCAGGGACAAAGCGGTACCGGGGAGCTGTTTTTT. Translated, it gives CASGPHQGQSGTGELFF.

The chain uses TRBV27 and TRBJ1-1; 12 bases fit TRBD1. The germline V gene has CDR1 MNHEY and CDR2 SMNVEV (reference sequence). With V trimmed by 5 bases and J by 4 bases, 11 bases remained unmatched. This CDR3 has 17 residues. CDR3 sequence: CASSPGQGAIVSTEAFF. The CDR3 region has the DNA TGTGCCAGCAGTCCGGGACAGGGGGCAATTGTGAGCACTGAAGCTTTCTTT.

This clone has more than one count but fewer than ten. DNA of the CDR3: TGTGCCAGCAGCCACGCGGGCACTGAAGCTTTCTTT. Encoded protein: CASSHAGTEAFF. The J gene is TRBJ1-1, the V gene TRBV7-9; D is undetermined. Germline V gene sequence: CDR1 SEHNR, CDR2 FQNEAQ (reference sequence). This CDR3 spans 12 amino acids. V lost 5 bases, J lost 4 bases, and 8 bases lay in between.

The chain carries TRBV2 and TRBJ2-7, with TRBD1 matching over 7 bases. The CDR3 loop spans 13 amino acids. V lost 5 bases to trimming and J lost 6 bases; unmatched junction nucleotides: 7. Germline V gene lookup returns CDR1 SNHLY and CDR2 FYNNEI. The CDR3 loop reads CASSTTGLGEQYF. CDR3 nucleotides: TGTGCCAGCAGTACGACAGGGCTTGGCGAGCAGTACTTC. Supplemented by reference TRBV2 and TRBJ2-7, the full variable domain reads EPEVTQTPSHQVTQMGQEVILRCVPISNHLYFYWYRQILGQKVEFLVSFYNNEISEKSEIFDDQFSVERPDGSNFTLKIRSTKLEDSAMYFCASSTTGLGEQYFGPGTRLTVT.

The V gene is TRBV11-1, the J gene TRBJ2-6, with D possibly being TRBD2 (5 bases). Trimming stripped 3 bases from V and 0 bases from J, with 9 bases between. Germline lookup yields CDR1 SGHAT and CDR2 FQDESV (reference sequence). This CDR3 comprises 16 residues. The CDR3 DNA follows: TGTGCCAGCAGCTTCGGAGGATTCTCTGGGGCCAACGTCCTGACTTTC. Protein sequence: CASSFGGFSGANVLTF. Full variable domain (outside the CDR3, taken from reference TRBV11-1 and TRBJ2-6): EAEVAQSPRYKITEKSQAVAFWCDPISGHATLYWYRQILGQGPELLVQFQDESVVDDSQLPKDRFSAERLKGVDSTLKIQPAELGDSAMYLCASSFGGFSGANVLTFGAGSRLTVL.

The chain joins TRBV12-3 or TRBV12-4 to TRBJ2-3; D unclear. Trimming shortened V by 5 bases and J by 4 bases, and 7 bases separated the two germline ends. The CDR3 has 12 residues. The CDR3 DNA reads as TGTGCCAGCAGTCGAACTCCAGATACGCAGTATTTT. Translating it yields CASSRTPDTQYF.

The gene calls are TRBV6-5 and TRBJ1-1; D is unresolved. Trimming took 5 bases from V and 1 from J, leaving 8 bases between them. Germline V gene lookup returns CDR1 MNHEY and CDR2 SVGAGI. This CDR3 region has 13 residues. The CDR3 sequence: CASSSITNTEAFF. The DNA of the CDR3 is TGTGCCAGCAGTAGCATCACGAACACTGAAGCTTTCTTT.

This sequence joins TRBV7-3 and TRBJ2-2; 14 nucleotides line up with TRBD2. The CDR3 has 18 residues. In germline, CDR1 is SGHTA, CDR2 FQGTGA. V dropped 5 bases and J dropped 4; count of bases not matched to a gene: 9. The chain's CDR3 is CASSPLWGTSGGTGELFF. The CDR3 nucleotides read TGTGCCAGCAGCCCCCTTTGGGGGACTAGCGGGGGCACCGGGGAGCTGTTTTTT.

This clone was counted only a few times. This chain connects TRBV27 to TRBJ2-3; the D gene is possibly TRBD1 (5 bases). Trimming stripped 5 bases from V and 4 bases from J, with 10 bases between. The germline V gene encodes CDR1 MNHEY and CDR2 SMNVEV (reference sequence). The CDR3 contains 13 residues. CDR3 bases: TGTGCCAGCAGTCACGACAGCGCAGATACGCAGTATTTT. Protein: CASSHDSADTQYF.

This clone was seen once. The genes are TRBV11-2 and TRBJ2-7; TRBD2 might be the D (6 bases). The CDR3 length is 11 residues. V lost 5 bases and J 7 bases, leaving 9 bases between the germline ends. Germline V gene lookup returns CDR1 SGHAT and CDR2 FQNNGV. CDR3 coding DNA: TGTGCCAGCAGCGCCGGAGGGGAGCAGTACTTC. Amino acids: CASSAGGEQYF.

This clone was recorded only once. This chain connects TRBV24-1 to TRBJ1-3; 12 nucleotides match TRBD1. The germline gives CDR1 KGHDR, CDR2 SFDVKD. The junction had 18 bases not matched to a gene; V was cut back by 4 bases and J by 0 bases. The CDR3 is 22 residues long. CDR3 coding DNA: TGTGCCACCAGTGAAACGGGACAGGGGGCCATCGGGTATTTTCTCTCTGGAAACACCATATATTTT. It codes for CATSETGQGAIGYFLSGNTIYF.

The rearrangement links TRBV27 to TRBJ2-5; D perhaps matches TRBD1 (5 bases). The CDR3 has 13 amino acids. The ends were cut back, 4 bases at V and 2 bases at J, with 8 bases in the middle. The V gene's germline CDR1 is MNHEY and CDR2 SMNVEV (reference sequence). The CDR3 nucleotides are TGTGCCAGCAGTTCGACAGTTCAAGAGACCCAGTACTTC. This codes for CASSSTVQETQYF.

The V gene is TRBV19, the J gene TRBJ2-1; 7 bases align to TRBD2. CDR3 size: 14 residues. With V trimmed by 3 bases and J by 10 bases, 9 bases remained unmatched. Germline lookup yields CDR1 LNHDA and CDR2 SQIVND (reference sequence). CDR3 in DNA: TGTGCCAGTAGTATTGCTGAATTACTAGCGGAGCAGTTCTTC. Protein: CASSIAELLAEQFF. The whole variable domain, remainder taken from reference TRBV19 and TRBJ2-1, is DGGITQSPKYLFRKEGQNVTLSCEQNLNHDAMYWYRQDPGQGLRLIYYSQIVNDFQKGDIAEGYSVSREKKESFPLTVTSAQKNPTAFYLCASSIAELLAEQFFGPGTRLTVL.

The V gene is TRBV5-6, the J gene TRBJ2-1; 9 positions agree with TRBD2. Germline V gene sequence: CDR1 SGHDT, CDR2 YYEEEE. V shed 4 bases, J shed 10 bases, and the junction held 18 bases outside the gene matches. The CDR3 runs to 17 residues. The CDR3 spells CASSPATSAGGRWEQFF. As DNA, the CDR3 is TGTGCCAGCAGCCCGGCAACTAGCGCGGGAGGGAGGTGGGAGCAGTTCTTC. Full variable domain (outside the CDR3, taken from reference TRBV5-6 and TRBJ2-1): DAGVTQSPTHLIKTRGQQVTLRCSPKSGHDTVSWYQQALGQGPQFIFQYYEEEERQRGNFPDRFSGHQFPNYSSELNVNALLLGDSALYLCASSPATSAGGRWEQFFGPGTRLTVL.